The text below deals with one T cell receptor beta chain. Its matching antigen is unknown. Just one base apart from a much larger clone, this may be a read error. The record originates from a study of tumor-infiltrating lymphocytes in primary liver carcinoma. Overall study context: Productive TCRbeta read yields ran from roughly 3.9 to 6.8 million per sample and were similar between tissues.

Joint extraction of RNA and DNA used about 17-30 mg of bulk tissue that was unsorted. Five distinct regions per tumor were sampled. The CDR3 loop spans 15 amino acids. The germline CDR1 and CDR2 sequences are MNHNS and SASEGT. Starting material of 500 to 600 ng total RNA yielded TCR beta cDNA via a constant-region primer. What produced the TCR beta libraries was three nested multiplex PCR rounds using slightly modified ARM-PCR. Use of TRBV1-TRBV30 forward primers with a C-beta reverse primer characterized the first two PCR rounds, which lasted around 9 cycles each. TCRdb re-called the multiplex PCR reads with MiXCR, one entry per CDR3 protein. The repertoire holds roughly 45,000 distinct CDR3 sequences, with 60% to 85% as singletons. Study-wide results and limits: A significantly higher top-250-clone fraction was found in tumors than in blood (p = 0.039).

J is TRBJ2-1 and V is TRBV6-1; D may be TRBD1 (5 bases). The sequence was obtained from a man between 35 and 55 years old with primary liver carcinoma and hepatitis B virus infection. Sequences were obtained from liver tumor tissue from sampling region 5. Subset reported: tumor region T5, tumor centre. DNA for the CDR3: TGTGCCACACGAGAAGGGGCAGAGCCCTACAGTGAGCAGTTCTTC. It encodes CATREGAEPYSEQFF.